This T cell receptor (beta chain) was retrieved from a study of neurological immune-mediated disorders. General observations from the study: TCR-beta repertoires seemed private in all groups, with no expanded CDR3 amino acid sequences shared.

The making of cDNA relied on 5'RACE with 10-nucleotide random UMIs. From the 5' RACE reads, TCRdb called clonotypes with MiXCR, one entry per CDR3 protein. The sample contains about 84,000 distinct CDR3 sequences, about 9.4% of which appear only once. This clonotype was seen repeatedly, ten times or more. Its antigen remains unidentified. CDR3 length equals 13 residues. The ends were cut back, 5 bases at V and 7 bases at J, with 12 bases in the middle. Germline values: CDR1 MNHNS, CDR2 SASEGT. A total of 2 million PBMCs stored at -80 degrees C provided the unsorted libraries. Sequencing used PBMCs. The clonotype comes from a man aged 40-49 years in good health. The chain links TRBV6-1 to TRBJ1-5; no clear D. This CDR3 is CASSPHGDQPQHF. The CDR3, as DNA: TGTGCCAGCAGTCCCCATGGTGACCAGCCCCAGCATTTT.